This T cell receptor (beta chain) was observed in a study of T cell repertoires in ileal Crohn's disease (dated by TCRdb to the late 2010s). Regarding the complete study: The median duration of disease was 6 to 10 years, and at the time of surgery about 35% of patients were active smokers. Every patient underwent surgery because of a complication, which was stricturing disease in roughly 60% of cases and penetrating disease in approximately 40%. About half of the patients received postoperative therapy: around ten received thiopurines and roughly 19 received anti-TNF agents. M6 samples consisted of neoterminal ileum biopsies collected during postoperative colonoscopy. TCR repertoire analysis was performed in a few dozen Crohn's disease patients drawn from a prospective multicentre cohort. The study was conducted in parallel with a multicentre cohort built to find predictors of early endoscopic recurrence after ileocolonic resection. Endoscopic postoperative recurrence was defined by a Rutgeerts score above i0. A total of 170 or so mucosal samples from around 60 patients were sequenced, with samples obtained at several locations on the surgical specimen and at postoperative endoscopy.

A word on this clone: Its antigen is currently not known. No qualities accompany the bases; no much larger clone lies one base away.

Per the publication, the time point label means: neoterminal ileum biopsy at postoperative endoscopy, about 6 months after surgery. Adults with ileal or ileocolonic Crohn's disease and an indication for ileocolonic resection were eligible for inclusion. Whole ileal mucosal biopsies were kept frozen at -80 degrees C prior to DNA extraction. Genomic DNA was isolated from frozen whole biopsies using a TRizol-based method, and the DNA was quantified with a NanoDrop 2000 spectrophotometer. For commercial TCRB immunosequencing, about 500 nanograms of biopsy DNA were submitted for each sample. Adaptive Biotechnology amplified CDR3 regions from genomic DNA with a two-step multiplex PCR that controlled for amplification bias. The first PCR used primers for every V and J gene segment; the second PCR added barcodes and Illumina adapters. CDR3 libraries were sequenced using an Illumina instrument. In the original analysis: The analysis used both the pipelines supplied by the vendor and custom analysis of the raw data in R/Bioconductor with R version 3.3.0. Clonality, which ranges from 0 to 1, was calculated as the inverse of the normalised Shannon entropy across all productive clones. High-frequency clones were defined as the repertoire share of the top 100 clones, retaining only clones passing a 95% confidence test. The Simpson index measured repertoire diversity, and the Morisita-Horn index measured overlap between samples. The source is immuneACCESS, and TCRdb retained only in-frame sequences with V and J called. Part of the clones is not carried over; for the studies checked, unresolved V genes explain less than half of this, and the remainder is unexplained. V, J and clone size derive from that table, while D and trimming were established from the DNA sequence. This sample has around 10,000 clones in its table, and roughly 80% of those were observed once. About 15% of the sample is in the top ten clones.

The paper's findings and limits, for the study overall: Compared with CD4 T cells, sorted CD8 T cells held more high-frequency clones, which suggests that the mucosal expansions were mostly CD8. Only a subgroup of patients, of unstated size, had mucosal CD4 and CD8 T cells sorted and sequenced. A significantly higher proportion of clonal expansions was observed in active smokers at surgery than in non-smokers (approximately 28% vs 17%, p=0.02). Higher high-frequency clone percentages at surgery were associated with endoscopic recurrence; all patients with clonality above 26.8% (18/57) had recurrence. Postoperative endoscopy timing varied within the first year after surgery, with a median delay of 6.9 months.

The sequencing input was ileal tissue. The receptor's source is an adult with Crohn's disease.

The CDR3 corresponds to CASSEDLSYEQYF. The DNA sequence follows: TGCGCCAGCAGTGAGGATTTGAGTTACGAGCAGTACTTC. The chain joins TRBV10-1 to TRBJ2-7; no D gene can be assigned with confidence. The junction shows trimming of 2 bases on V and 4 bases on J, plus 9 bases between the germline ends. The germline V gene (reference sequence) sets CDR1 to WNHNN and CDR2 to SYGVQD. Including the terminal cysteine and phenylalanine, the CDR3 comprises 13 residues. Of the read, only the CDR3 DNA is kept; its 39 bases are in frame from base 1.